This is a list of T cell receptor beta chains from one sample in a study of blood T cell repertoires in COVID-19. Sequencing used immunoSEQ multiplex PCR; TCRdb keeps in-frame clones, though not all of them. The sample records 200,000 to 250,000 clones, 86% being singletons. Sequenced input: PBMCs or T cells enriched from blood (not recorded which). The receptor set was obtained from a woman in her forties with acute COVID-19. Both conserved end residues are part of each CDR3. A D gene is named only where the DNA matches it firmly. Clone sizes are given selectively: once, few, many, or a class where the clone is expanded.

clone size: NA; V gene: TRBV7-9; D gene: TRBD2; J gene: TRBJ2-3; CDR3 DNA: TGTGCCAGCAGCGACCCTGGACTAGCGGGAGGCAGCACAGATACGCAGTATTTT; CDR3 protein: CASSDPGLAGGSTDTQYF
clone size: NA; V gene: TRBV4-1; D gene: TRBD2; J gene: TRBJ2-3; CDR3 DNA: TGCGCCAGCAGCCAAGGCGGAAAAATGAGACTAGCATCAGATACGCAGTATTTT; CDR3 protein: CASSQGGKMRLASDTQYF
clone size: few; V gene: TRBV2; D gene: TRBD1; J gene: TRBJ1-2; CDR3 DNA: TGTGCCAGCAGTGAAGCGGGGACAGGGAGTATTGGCTACACCTTC; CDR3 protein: CASSEAGTGSIGYTF
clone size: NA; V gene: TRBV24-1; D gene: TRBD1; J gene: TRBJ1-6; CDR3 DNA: TGTGCCACCCAAGAAGACCGGGACAGTAATAATTCACCCCTCCACTTT; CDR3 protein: CATQEDRDSNNSPLHF
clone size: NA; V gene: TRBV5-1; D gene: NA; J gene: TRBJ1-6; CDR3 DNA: TGCGCCAGCAGTGAGATGGGGGCGGTTGATAATTCACCCCTCCACTTT; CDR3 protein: CASSEMGAVDNSPLHF
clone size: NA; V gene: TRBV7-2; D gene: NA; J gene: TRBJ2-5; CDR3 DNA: TGTGCCAGCAGCTTAGGGACAGCGTTTCAAGAGACCCAGTACTTC; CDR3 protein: CASSLGTAFQETQYF
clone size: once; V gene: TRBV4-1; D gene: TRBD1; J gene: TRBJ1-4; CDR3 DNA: TGCGCCAGCAGCCACGGACAGGGTGATGAAAAACTGTTTTTT; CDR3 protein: CASSHGQGDEKLFF
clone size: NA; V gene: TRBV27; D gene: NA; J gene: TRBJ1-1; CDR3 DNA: TGTGCCAGCAGTTTTCAGGTCATGAACACTGAAGCTTTCTTT; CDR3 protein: CASSFQVMNTEAFF
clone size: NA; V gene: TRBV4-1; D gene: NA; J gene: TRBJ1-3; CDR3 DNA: TGCGCCAGCAGCCAAGTGTGGTTACGAGGAGGGGTGCAAGGAAACACCATATATTTT; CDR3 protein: CASSQVWLRGGVQGNTIYF
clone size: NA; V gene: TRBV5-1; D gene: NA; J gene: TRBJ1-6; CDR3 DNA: TGCGCCACCGGTGCAGGGGATATCAATTCACCCCTCCACTTT; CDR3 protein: CATGAGDINSPLHF
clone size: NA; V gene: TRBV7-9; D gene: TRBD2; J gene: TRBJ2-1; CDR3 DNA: TGTGCCAGCAGCTTGACTGTCTTAACGGGGGGGCGGAATGAGCAGTTCTTC; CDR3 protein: CASSLTVLTGGRNEQFF
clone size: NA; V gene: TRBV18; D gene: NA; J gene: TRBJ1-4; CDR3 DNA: TGTGCCAGCTCACCACCGGCAGGGAGGGATGAAAAACTGTTTTTT; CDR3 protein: CASSPPAGRDEKLFF
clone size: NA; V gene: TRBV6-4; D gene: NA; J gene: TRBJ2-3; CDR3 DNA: TGTGCCAGCAGTGACTCAAAGGGGTCCCAAACAGATACGCAGTATTTT; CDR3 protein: CASSDSKGSQTDTQYF
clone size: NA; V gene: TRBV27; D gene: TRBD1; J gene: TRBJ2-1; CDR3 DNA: TGTGCCAGCACCCGGGACAGGGGTCTCAACAATGAGCAGTTCTTC; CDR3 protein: CASTRDRGLNNEQFF
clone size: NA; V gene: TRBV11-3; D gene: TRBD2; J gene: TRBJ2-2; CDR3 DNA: TGTGCCAGCAGCTCCCCACTAGCGGGGGGGCCTAGCACCGGGGAGCTGTTTTTT; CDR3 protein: CASSSPLAGGPSTGELFF
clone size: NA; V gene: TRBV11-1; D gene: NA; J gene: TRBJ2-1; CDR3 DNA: TGTGCCAGCAGCTTCCTGGGGGGGCCCTCCAACAATGAGCAGTTCTTC; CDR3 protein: CASSFLGGPSNNEQFF
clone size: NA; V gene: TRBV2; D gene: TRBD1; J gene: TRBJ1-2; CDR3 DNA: TGTGCCAGCAGTGAAATAGTTGCAGGGGGTTTGTATGGCTACACCTTC; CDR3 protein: CASSEIVAGGLYGYTF
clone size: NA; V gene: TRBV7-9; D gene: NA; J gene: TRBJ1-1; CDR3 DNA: TGTGCCAGCAGCTTAATTCGTACACGCACTGAAGCTTTCTTT; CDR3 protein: CASSLIRTRTEAFF
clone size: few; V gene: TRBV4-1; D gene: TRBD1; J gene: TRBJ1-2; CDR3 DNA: TGCGCCAGCAGCCCCCAGCAGGGACAGACCTATGGCTACACCTTC; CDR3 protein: CASSPQQGQTYGYTF
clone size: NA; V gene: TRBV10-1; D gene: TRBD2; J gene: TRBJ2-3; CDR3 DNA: TGCGCCAGCAGTGACGCGCGGGGGGATACGCAGTATTTT; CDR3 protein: CASSDARGDTQYF